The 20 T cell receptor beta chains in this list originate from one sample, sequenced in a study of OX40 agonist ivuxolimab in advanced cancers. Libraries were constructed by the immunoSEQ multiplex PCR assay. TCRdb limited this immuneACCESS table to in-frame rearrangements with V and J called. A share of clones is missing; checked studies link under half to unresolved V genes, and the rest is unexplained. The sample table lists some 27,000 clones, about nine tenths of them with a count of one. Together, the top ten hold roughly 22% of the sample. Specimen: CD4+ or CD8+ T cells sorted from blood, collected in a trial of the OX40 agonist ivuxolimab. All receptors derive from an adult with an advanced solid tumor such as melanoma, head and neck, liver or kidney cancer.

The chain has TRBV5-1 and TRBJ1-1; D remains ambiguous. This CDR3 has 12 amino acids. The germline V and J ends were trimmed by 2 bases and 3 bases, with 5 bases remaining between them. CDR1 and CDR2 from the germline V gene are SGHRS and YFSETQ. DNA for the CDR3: TGCGCCAGCAGCTTTAGGGACACTGAAGCTTTCTTT. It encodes CASSFRDTEAFF.

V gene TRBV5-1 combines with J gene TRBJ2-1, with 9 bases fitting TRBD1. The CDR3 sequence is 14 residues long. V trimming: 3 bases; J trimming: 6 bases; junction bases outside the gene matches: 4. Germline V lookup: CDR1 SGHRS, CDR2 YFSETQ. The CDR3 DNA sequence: TGCGCCAGCAGCTGGACAGGGGCCGGCAATGAGCAGTTCTTC. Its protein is CASSWTGAGNEQFF.

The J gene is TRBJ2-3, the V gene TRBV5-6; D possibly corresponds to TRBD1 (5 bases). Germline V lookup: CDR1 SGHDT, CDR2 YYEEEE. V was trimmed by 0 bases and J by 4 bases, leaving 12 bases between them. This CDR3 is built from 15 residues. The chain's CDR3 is CASSLGTQGPDTQYF. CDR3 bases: TGTGCCAGCAGCTTGGGCACGCAGGGCCCAGATACGCAGTATTTT.

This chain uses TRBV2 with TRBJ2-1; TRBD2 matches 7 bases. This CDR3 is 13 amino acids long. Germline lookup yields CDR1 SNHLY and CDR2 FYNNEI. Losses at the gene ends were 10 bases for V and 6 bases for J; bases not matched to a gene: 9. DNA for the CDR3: TGTGCCACCAAAAGGGAGGGAAGCAATGAGCAGTTCTTC. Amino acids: CATKREGSNEQFF.

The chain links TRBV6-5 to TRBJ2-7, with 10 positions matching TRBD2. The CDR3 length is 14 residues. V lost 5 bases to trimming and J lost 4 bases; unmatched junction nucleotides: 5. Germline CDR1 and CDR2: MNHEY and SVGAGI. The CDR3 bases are TGTGCCAGCAGTGGGGGGGGACTAGCGTACGAGCAGTACTTC. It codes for CASSGGGLAYEQYF.

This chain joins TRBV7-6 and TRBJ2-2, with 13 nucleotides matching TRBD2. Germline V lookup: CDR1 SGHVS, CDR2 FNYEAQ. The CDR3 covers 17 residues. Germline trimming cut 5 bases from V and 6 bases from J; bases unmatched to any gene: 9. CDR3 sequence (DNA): TGTGCCAGCAGCGCCGAACTAGCGGGAGGGCCGGCCGGGGAGCTGTTTTTT. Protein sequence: CASSAELAGGPAGELFF.

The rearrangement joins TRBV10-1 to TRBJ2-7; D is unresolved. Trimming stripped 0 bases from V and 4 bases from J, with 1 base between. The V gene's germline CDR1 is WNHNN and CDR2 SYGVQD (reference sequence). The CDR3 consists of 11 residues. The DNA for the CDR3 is TGCGCCAGCAGTGAGTCTTACGAGCAGTACTTC. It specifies CASSESYEQYF.

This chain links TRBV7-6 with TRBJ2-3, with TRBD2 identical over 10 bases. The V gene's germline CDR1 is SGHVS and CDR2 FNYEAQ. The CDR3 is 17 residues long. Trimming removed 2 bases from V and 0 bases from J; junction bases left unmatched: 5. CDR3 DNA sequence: TGTGCCAGCAGCTTAAAGTGGACTAGCGGAAGCACAGATACGCAGTATTTT. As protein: CASSLKWTSGSTDTQYF.

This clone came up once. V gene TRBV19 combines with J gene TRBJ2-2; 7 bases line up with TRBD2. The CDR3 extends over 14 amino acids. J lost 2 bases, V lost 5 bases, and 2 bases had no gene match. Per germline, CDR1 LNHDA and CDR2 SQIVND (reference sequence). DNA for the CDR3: TGTGCCAGTAGTGCGGGAGCTAACACCGGGGAGCTGTTTTTT. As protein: CASSAGANTGELFF.

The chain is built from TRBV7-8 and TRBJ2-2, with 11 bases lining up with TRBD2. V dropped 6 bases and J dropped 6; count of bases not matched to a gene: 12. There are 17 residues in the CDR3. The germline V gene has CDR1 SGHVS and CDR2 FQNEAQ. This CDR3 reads CASSHQALAGVAGELFF. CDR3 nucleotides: TGTGCCAGCAGTCATCAAGCACTAGCGGGAGTTGCCGGGGAGCTGTTTTTT.

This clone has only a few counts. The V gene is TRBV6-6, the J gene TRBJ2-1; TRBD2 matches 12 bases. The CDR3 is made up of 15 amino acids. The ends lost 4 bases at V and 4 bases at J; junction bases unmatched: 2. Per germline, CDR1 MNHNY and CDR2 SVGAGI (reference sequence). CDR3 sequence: CASSWGTSGYNEQFF. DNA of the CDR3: TGTGCCAGCAGTTGGGGGACTAGCGGGTACAATGAGCAGTTCTTC.

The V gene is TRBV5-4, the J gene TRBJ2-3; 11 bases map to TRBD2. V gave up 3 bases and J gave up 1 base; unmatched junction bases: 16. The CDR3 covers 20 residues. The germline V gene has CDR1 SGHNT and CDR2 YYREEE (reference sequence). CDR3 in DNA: TGTGCCAGCAGCTCCCTCTTCATAGCGGGAGGGCCTCCGGGCACAGATACGCAGTATTTT. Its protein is CASSSLFIAGGPPGTDTQYF. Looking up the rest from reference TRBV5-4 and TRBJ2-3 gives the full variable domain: ETGVTQSPTHLIKTRGQQVTLRCSSQSGHNTVSWYQQALGQGPQFIFQYYREEENGRGNFPPRFSGLQFPNYSSELNVNALELDDSALYLCASSSLFIAGGPPGTDTQYFGPGTRLTVL.

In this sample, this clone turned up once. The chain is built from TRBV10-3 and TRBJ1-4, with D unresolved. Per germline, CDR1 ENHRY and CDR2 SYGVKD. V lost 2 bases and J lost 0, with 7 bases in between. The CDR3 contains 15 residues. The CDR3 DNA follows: TGTGCCATCAGTGAGACCGGAGCAACTAATGAAAAACTGTTTTTT. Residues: CAISETGATNEKLFF.

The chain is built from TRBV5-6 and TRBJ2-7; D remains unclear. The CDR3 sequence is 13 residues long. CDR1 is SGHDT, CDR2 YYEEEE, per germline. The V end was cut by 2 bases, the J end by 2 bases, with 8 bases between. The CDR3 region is CASSLPQTYEQYF. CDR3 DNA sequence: TGTGCCAGCAGCTTACCACAGACCTACGAGCAGTACTTC.

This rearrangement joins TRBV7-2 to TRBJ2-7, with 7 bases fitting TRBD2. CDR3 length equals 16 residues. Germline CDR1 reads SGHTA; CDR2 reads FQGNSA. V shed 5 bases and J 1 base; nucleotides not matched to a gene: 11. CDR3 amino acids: CASSIHGASGSYEQYF. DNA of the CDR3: TGTGCCAGCAGCATACACGGGGCTAGCGGATCCTACGAGCAGTACTTC.

The CDR3 here is CASSMGTVLNTEAFF. The CDR3 DNA reads as TGTGCCAGCAGCATGGGGACAGTACTAAACACTGAAGCTTTCTTT. The chain links TRBV11-3 to TRBJ1-1, with TRBD1 matching 7 bases. The CDR3 extends over 15 amino acids. Germline V lookup: CDR1 SGHNT, CDR2 YENEEA. The V and J ends lost 5 bases and 2 bases, in that order; junction bases with no gene match: 8. Full variable domain (outside the CDR3, taken from reference TRBV11-3 and TRBJ1-1): EAGVVQSPRYKIIEKKQPVAFWCNPISGHNTLYWYLQNLGQGPELLIRYENEEAVDDSQLPKDRFSAERLKGVDSTLKIQPAELGDSAVYLCASSMGTVLNTEAFFGQGTRLTVV.

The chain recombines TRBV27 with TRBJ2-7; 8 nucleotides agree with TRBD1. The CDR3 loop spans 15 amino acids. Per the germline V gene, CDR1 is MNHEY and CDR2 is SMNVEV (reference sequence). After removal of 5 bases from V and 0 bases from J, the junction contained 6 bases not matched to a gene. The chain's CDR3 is CASSLRTGSSYEQYF. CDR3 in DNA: TGTGCCAGCAGTCTGAGGACAGGGAGCTCCTACGAGCAGTACTTC.

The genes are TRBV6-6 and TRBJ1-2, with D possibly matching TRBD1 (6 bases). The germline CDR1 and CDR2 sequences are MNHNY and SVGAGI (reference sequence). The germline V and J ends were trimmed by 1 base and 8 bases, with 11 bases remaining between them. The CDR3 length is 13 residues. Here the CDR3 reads CASSYYREDGYTF. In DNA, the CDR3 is TGTGCCAGCAGTTACTACAGGGAGGACGGCTACACCTTC.

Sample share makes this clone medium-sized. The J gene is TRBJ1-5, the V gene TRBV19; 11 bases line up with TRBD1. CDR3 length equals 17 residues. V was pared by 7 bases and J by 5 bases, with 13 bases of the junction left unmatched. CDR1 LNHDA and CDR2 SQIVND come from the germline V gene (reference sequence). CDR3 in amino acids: CASKEVGTGGVHQPQHF. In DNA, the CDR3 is TGTGCCAGTAAAGAAGTTGGGACAGGGGGTGTTCATCAGCCCCAGCATTTT.

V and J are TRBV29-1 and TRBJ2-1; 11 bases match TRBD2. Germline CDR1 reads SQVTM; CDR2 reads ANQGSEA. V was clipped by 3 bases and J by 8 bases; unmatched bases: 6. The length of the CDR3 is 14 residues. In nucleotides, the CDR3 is TGCAGCGTTGACTCCCTAGCGGGAGGCGATGAGCAGTTCTTC. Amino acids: CSVDSLAGGDEQFF.